This TCR beta chain was recovered during a study of shared clonotypes between healthy human individuals. Overall study results and limits: Clonotypes not shared had lower generation probabilities than those common to all four donors. Having only a few donors restricted how much genetic and exposure-history diversity was captured. Sharing across a few donors was seen in around 5% of naive CD4 clonotypes.

This CDR3 has 16 amino acids. CDR1 MNHEY and CDR2 SVGAGI come from the germline V gene. V was trimmed by 2 bases and J by 6 bases, leaving 20 bases between them. All donors were Caucasian adults living in Nashville, Tennessee. Profiled with immunoSEQ multiplex PCR; TCRdb holds only in-frame clones, not every one. The sample lists 1.6 million or so clones, more than 95% seen once, with 1.2% in the top ten. Of note for this clone: Its antigen is not identified.

The receptor's source is a man younger than 40 in good health. The specimen sequenced was naive CD4+ T cells sorted from blood. Specified subset: CD45RA+ positively selected. V is TRBV6-5 and J is TRBJ2-7; TRBD2 might be the D (6 bases). CDR3 residues: CASSYAPRAGVGEQYF. The CDR3 coding sequence is TGTGCCAGCAGTTACGCCCCACGAGCGGGTGTCGGCGAGCAGTACTTC.